This T cell receptor (beta chain) was documented in a study of T cell clones after liver transplantation. Turning to the study itself: Samples came from ITN030ST, which attempted immunosuppression withdrawal within 2 years of liver transplantation.

Trimming took off 5 bases at V and 6 bases at J, with 13 bases between the two ends. The length of the CDR3 is 13 residues. From germline, CDR1 is SGHVS and CDR2 FQNEAQ. Profiling relied on immunoSEQ multiplex PCR, and the TCRdb table lists in-frame clones only, not all of them. The table lists some 40,000 clones, just over 85% of them singletons. The sequence derives from a human patient who received a liver transplant. Some T cells may originate from the graft donor. The source was CD4+ T cells from blood, collected 24 months after liver transplant. The chain carries TRBV7-8 and TRBJ1-1; D not certain. The DNA for the CDR3 is TGTGCCAGCAGCGTCGACGGGCGGGCTGAAGCTTTCTTT. Its protein product is CASSVDGRAEAFF.